The rows below give T cell receptor beta chains drawn from one sample of a study of T cell changes during pregnancy in multiple sclerosis. The repertoire was sequenced with immunoSEQ multiplex PCR; TCRdb's copy has only in-frame clones and lacks some. The data contain approximately 43,000 clones, less than 95% of them singletons. The specimen was CD8+ T cells from peripheral blood mononuclear cells, collected in the first trimester of pregnancy. The source of these receptors is a female donor with multiple sclerosis, enrolled in a pregnancy study. Both conserved end residues are part of each CDR3. D genes are given only for firm matches. Clone sizes are given selectively: once, few, many, or a class where the clone is expanded.

DNA,CDR3,D,V,J,size
TGTGCCAGCAGCCCGGGGTCCAATCAGCCCCAGCATTTT,CASSPGSNQPQHF,-,TRBV7-9,TRBJ1-5,-
TGTGCCAGCAGCCAGGACAGTTACGAGCAGTACTTC,CASSQDSYEQYF,-,TRBV14,TRBJ2-7,-
TGCGCCAGCAGTGAGATGGCAGGGGGTGGCTACACCTTC,CASSEMAGGGYTF,TRBD1,TRBV10-2,TRBJ1-2,-
TGTGCCATCAGTGAGTCCCAGCTAGCGGGGGGTGAGCAGTACTTC,CAISESQLAGGEQYF,TRBD2,TRBV10-3,TRBJ2-7,-
TGTGCCTGGAGTCGGGGGGTCATAAATTCACCCCTCCACTTT,CAWSRGVINSPLHF,-,TRBV30,TRBJ1-6,-
TGCGCCAGCAACGGGATAGACAGCGGGTACAATGAGCAGTTCTTC,CASNGIDSGYNEQFF,-,TRBV10-2,TRBJ2-1,-
TGTGCCAGCAGCCATGGACAGGGGGCGGTCGGGGAGCTGTTTTTT,CASSHGQGAVGELFF,TRBD1,TRBV5-4,TRBJ2-2,-
TGTGCCAGCAGTGGGGGACTAGCGGGGGGGCCGTGGAATGAGCAGTTCTTC,CASSGGLAGGPWNEQFF,TRBD2,TRBV2,TRBJ2-1,-
TGTGCCAGCAGTCAAGGGGCAGGCCCTAGCACAGATACGCAGTATTTT,CASSQGAGPSTDTQYF,-,TRBV6-1,TRBJ2-3,-
TGTGCCTGGAGTGTAGGCGGGGGCTACGAGCAGTACTTC,CAWSVGGGYEQYF,TRBD2,TRBV30,TRBJ2-7,-
TGTGCCAGCAGTTTAGAAACAGGGGCAGGCTACACCTTC,CASSLETGAGYTF,TRBD1,TRBV6-6,TRBJ1-2,-
TGTGCCAGCAGCCCTGGACAGGGTTTCACTGAAGCTTTCTTT,CASSPGQGFTEAFF,TRBD1,TRBV9,TRBJ1-1,few
TGTGCCAGCAGCTTGGGACTAGCGGGGGTTAGCTCCTACGAGCAGTACTTC,CASSLGLAGVSSYEQYF,TRBD2,TRBV5-6,TRBJ2-7,-
TGTGCCAGCAGTGACCCCGCTAGCGGAACCTACAATGAGCAGTTCTTC,CASSDPASGTYNEQFF,TRBD2,TRBV6-4,TRBJ2-1,once
TGTGCCAGCAACCCTATGGAGGGGAACACTGAAGCTTTCTTT,CASNPMEGNTEAFF,-,TRBV13,TRBJ1-1,-
TGTGCCTGGGACGGACAGGGTGGAAACACCATATATTTT,CAWDGQGGNTIYF,TRBD1,TRBV30,TRBJ1-3,-
TGTGCCAGCAGTCTAGGACAGGGGGCATCCACTGAAGCTTTCTTT,CASSLGQGASTEAFF,TRBD1,TRBV27,TRBJ1-1,-
TGTGCCAGCAGTACGGGACAGCCAAGTGGGGCCAACGTCCTGACTTTC,CASSTGQPSGANVLTF,TRBD1,TRBV27,TRBJ2-6,-
TGCGCCAGCAGCCAAGAGGCCCGGGGGATGAACACTGAAGCTTTCTTT,CASSQEARGMNTEAFF,-,TRBV4-1,TRBJ1-1,-
TGCGCCAGCAGCTTGAAAAGGGCGGGGGGTTACAATGAGCAGTTCTTC,CASSLKRAGGYNEQFF,TRBD2,TRBV5-1,TRBJ2-1,-
TGCGCCAGCAGGCGGAACAGGGGGCCGGGCGGGGAGCTGTTTTTT,CASRRNRGPGGELFF,TRBD1,TRBV10-2,TRBJ2-2,-
TGTGCCAGCAGTGAGTACAGGGGCCACAATGAGCAGTTCTTC,CASSEYRGHNEQFF,TRBD1,TRBV25-1,TRBJ2-1,-
TGTGCCATTCGGACAGGGAGCGAGCAGTACTTC,CAIRTGSEQYF,TRBD1,TRBV10-3,TRBJ2-7,-
TGTGCCAGCAGTCCCCGGGGATATAGCAATCAGCCCCAGCATTTT,CASSPRGYSNQPQHF,-,TRBV6-5,TRBJ1-5,-
TGTGCCACAACTAACTACAGGGTTAACTATGGCTACACCTTC,CATTNYRVNYGYTF,-,TRBV15,TRBJ1-2,-
TGTGCCATCAGTGAGGCGGGACCTTACAATGAGCAGTTCTTC,CAISEAGPYNEQFF,-,TRBV10-3,TRBJ2-1,-
TGCGCCAGCAGCCAAGAACCGGGTAGTCAGCCCCAGCATTTT,CASSQEPGSQPQHF,-,TRBV4-1,TRBJ1-5,-
TGTGCCAGCAGCCCGAGGTGGTGGACAGGGGAAGACTATGGCTACACCTTC,CASSPRWWTGEDYGYTF,TRBD1,TRBV5-5,TRBJ1-2,-
TGTGCTAGTGGTTTGGTACTGGACACCCAAGGGGCCATATATTTT,CASGLVLDTQGAIYF,-,TRBV12-5,TRBJ1-3,-
TGTGCTAGTGGTTCGTCGGGGGGGCGAGAGACCCAGTACTTC,CASGSSGGRETQYF,TRBD2,TRBV12-5,TRBJ2-5,-
TGTGCCAGCAGCTTGGGGACAGTTAGCACAGATACGCAGTATTTT,CASSLGTVSTDTQYF,TRBD1,TRBV11-1,TRBJ2-3,-
TGTGCTAGTGGTTTGGAAACCGGGACAGGGCACGAGCAGTACTTC,CASGLETGTGHEQYF,TRBD1,TRBV12-5,TRBJ2-7,-
TGTGCCACCAGCAGAGGCACAGGGGAGACAGATACGCAGTATTTT,CATSRGTGETDTQYF,TRBD1,TRBV15,TRBJ2-3,once
TGCGCCAGCAGCCAAGGGAGCAGCTACGAGCAGTACTTC,CASSQGSSYEQYF,-,TRBV4-3,TRBJ2-7,once
TGTGCCAGCAGTTACTTCCAGGGGGCTGGCACTGAAGCTTTCTTT,CASSYFQGAGTEAFF,TRBD1,TRBV6-5,TRBJ1-1,-
TGTGCCAGCATGACGACAGGGCGAACCTACGAGCAGTACTTC,CASMTTGRTYEQYF,TRBD1,TRBV27,TRBJ2-7,-
TGTGCCAGCAGCAAAGGAACTAGCAGGGGGTCCAATCAGCCCCAGCATTTT,CASSKGTSRGSNQPQHF,-,TRBV21-1,TRBJ1-5,-
TGTGCCAGCAGTCCTTTCGGGGATCCACGCAATCAGCCCCAGCATTTT,CASSPFGDPRNQPQHF,-,TRBV6-4,TRBJ1-5,-
TGTGCTAGTGGTTCCCGCCACCATGACAGGGGAAGGTCCTACAATGAGCAGTTCTTC,CASGSRHHDRGRSYNEQFF,TRBD1,TRBV12-5,TRBJ2-1,-
TGCGCCAGCAGAGAAGGGAGATACAATAATTCACCCCTCCACTTT,CASREGRYNNSPLHF,-,TRBV4-3,TRBJ1-6,-
TGTGCCAGCAGCTTAGGGGGCGGGGCAGATACGCAGTATTTT,CASSLGGGADTQYF,-,TRBV6-6,TRBJ2-3,-
TGTGCCTGGAGCGTCGCCCCTCGGGACAGGGTGCCCGAGCAGTACTTC,CAWSVAPRDRVPEQYF,TRBD1,TRBV30,TRBJ2-7,-
TGCGCCGCAGGGCTGTCCCCCAATAGCAATCAGCCCCAGCATTTT,CAAGLSPNSNQPQHF,-,TRBV27,TRBJ1-5,-
TGTGCCAGCAGCTCAGGGTGGAACGAGCAGTACTTC,CASSSGWNEQYF,-,TRBV6-1,TRBJ2-7,-
TGTGCCAGCAGCTTAATGGGGGGGTACAATGAGCAGTTCTTC,CASSLMGGYNEQFF,TRBD2,TRBV7-3,TRBJ2-1,-
TGCGCCAGCAGCACGGGACTAGTGGGTAGCTACGAGCAGTACTTC,CASSTGLVGSYEQYF,TRBD2,TRBV5-1,TRBJ2-7,once
TGCGCCAGCAGCCAAGAGCAAGCGGGGGGGGAAGAGCAGTTCTTC,CASSQEQAGGEEQFF,TRBD2,TRBV4-3,TRBJ2-1,-
TGTGCCAGCAGCGCGCTACGACAGGGGATGGGGCCCCAGCATTTT,CASSALRQGMGPQHF,TRBD1,TRBV7-9,TRBJ1-5,-
TGTGCCAGCAGCTACGGGGGTCCAGAGACCCAGTACTTC,CASSYGGPETQYF,-,TRBV5-4,TRBJ2-5,-
TGTGCCAGTAGCGGGACAGGGGCTCGCAATCAGCCCCAGCATTTT,CASSGTGARNQPQHF,TRBD1,TRBV19,TRBJ1-5,-
TGTGCCAGCAGCTTGGAGGGTAGCGGGGGGGCCAGGTCCTACGAGCAGTACTTC,CASSLEGSGGARSYEQYF,TRBD2,TRBV5-4,TRBJ2-7,-
TGTGCCAGCAGTGAGATCGGGGGAGACGGCCATCGTCCGTTCTTC,CASSEIGGDGHRPFF,-,TRBV2,TRBJ2-1,once
TGTGCCAGCAGCTCCCGACAGGGAAGTAATTCACCCCTCCACTTT,CASSSRQGSNSPLHF,TRBD1,TRBV7-6,TRBJ1-6,-
TGTGCCAGCACCCTACCCGGGACAGGGAACTCCTATAATTCACCCCTCCACTTT,CASTLPGTGNSYNSPLHF,TRBD1,TRBV28,TRBJ1-6,-
TGTGCCAGCTCACCACCGTTGACTTGGGGGCCCTACGAGCAGTACTTC,CASSPPLTWGPYEQYF,-,TRBV18,TRBJ2-7,-
TGTGCCAGCAGCCGAGAAGCGACTAGTTTCCATACGCAGTATTTT,CASSREATSFHTQYF,-,TRBV5-6,TRBJ2-3,-
TGCGCCAGCAGCTTGGCCCCTGGGGCCGACGAGCAGTACTTC,CASSLAPGADEQYF,-,TRBV5-1,TRBJ2-7,once
TGTGCCAGCACTACAGGGGACTCTGGAAACACCATATATTTT,CASTTGDSGNTIYF,TRBD1,TRBV2,TRBJ1-3,-
TGTGCCAGCAGCTTAGGGGACAGGGTCCGAGTGAACACTGAAGCTTTCTTT,CASSLGDRVRVNTEAFF,TRBD1,TRBV7-8,TRBJ1-1,-